This T cell receptor beta chain was identified during a study of cytomegalovirus exposure and HLA in healthy donors (TCRdb year 2017). Background on the whole study: The 666 repertoires of the first cohort and the 95 to 150 validation repertoires were produced on the same platform, according to a later analysis. The study aimed to test whether cataloging public T cell receptors could reveal signatures of past pathogen exposure. Along with the approximately 670-subject first cohort, a separate validation cohort of 120 different subjects was used. The study combined high-throughput TCR immunosequencing, statistical association of individual TCRs with disease status, and machine learning to predict cytomegalovirus infection status.

Donors formed part of the validation cohort, which comprised over a hundred subjects and was distinct from the first cohort of under 750 subjects. The library was obtained by the immunoSEQ multiplex PCR assay. The source study handled its data this way. A statistical classification framework was built to diagnose cytomegalovirus status from the catalog of TCR beta chain sequences. TCRdb took over this immuneACCESS table, retaining in-frame rearrangements with V and J assigned. Such tables are incomplete; in checked studies, under half of the missing clones stem from an unresolved V gene, and the remainder is unexplained. The DNA gave D and trimming, while V, J and clone size come from that table. The sample yields about 200,000 clones; around four fifths were counted once. The ten largest clones represent around 5.6% of the sample. Notes on this clone: Its cognate antigen has yet to be identified. No much larger clonotype is one base removed from it; base qualities were not supplied.

Overall results and qualifications from the work: The study gave a list of around 170 TCR beta chains associated with cytomegalovirus. Across donors, most TCR sequences were observed very rarely, whereas some public TCRs were present in many individuals. The authors suggested that the approach could potentially be extended to other disease states and immunological phenotypes. In both the original and validation cohorts, the classifier was reported to diagnose cytomegalovirus status with high specificity and sensitivity. A few of the identified cytomegalovirus-associated TCR beta chains were confirmed in vitro to be specific for cytomegalovirus antigens. A later analysis had no HLA typing for the validation cohort, so co-occurrence there was scored across all 130 or so repertoires. Subsequent analysis determined that TCRs grouped into clusters in the first cohort also showed a tendency toward co-occurrence across the approximately 120 validation repertoires, and 94% of cluster scores exceeded 0.

The sample comprised PBMCs. This sequence originates from a woman aged 18-29 years in good health and CMV-seronegative.

The DNA sequence is as follows: TGTGCCAGCAGCTTGGGAAGAACCTATGGCTACACCTTC. It encodes CASSLGRTYGYTF. The chain joins TRBV5-8 to TRBJ1-2, with the D gene not confidently named. From the cysteine through the phenylalanine, the CDR3 covers 13 amino acids. Only CDR3 DNA is held: 39 bases, read in frame from base 1. V gives up 0 bases and J gives up 4 bases, and the segment between their germline ends measures 7 bases. The germline V gene sets CDR1 to SGHTS and CDR2 to YDEGEE.